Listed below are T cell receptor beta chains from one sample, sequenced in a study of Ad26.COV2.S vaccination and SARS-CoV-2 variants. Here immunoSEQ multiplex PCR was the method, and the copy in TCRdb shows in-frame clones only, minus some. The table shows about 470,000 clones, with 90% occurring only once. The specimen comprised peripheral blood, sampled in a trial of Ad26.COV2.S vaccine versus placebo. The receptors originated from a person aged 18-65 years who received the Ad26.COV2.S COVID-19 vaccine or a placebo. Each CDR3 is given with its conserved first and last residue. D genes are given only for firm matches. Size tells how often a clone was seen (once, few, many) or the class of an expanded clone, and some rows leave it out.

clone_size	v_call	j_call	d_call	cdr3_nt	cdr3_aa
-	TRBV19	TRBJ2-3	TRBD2	TGTGCCAGTAGTACGTGGACTAGACCGGATACGCAGTATTTT	CASSTWTRPDTQYF
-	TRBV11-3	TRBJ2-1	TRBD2	TGTGCCAGCAGCTTAGGTAGTCTAGCGGGCAATAGGAATGAGCAGTTCTTC	CASSLGSLAGNRNEQFF
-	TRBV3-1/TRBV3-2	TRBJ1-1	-	TGTGCCAGCAGCCTCGGCAGCAAGTGGGACACTGAAGCTTTCTTT	CASSLGSKWDTEAFF
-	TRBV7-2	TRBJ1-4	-	TGTGCCAGCAGCTCGGCTGGGGCCCGAGGAGCTAATGAAAAACTGTTTTTT	CASSSAGARGANEKLFF
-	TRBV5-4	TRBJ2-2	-	TGTGCCAGCAGCTTGTGGGGACTCGGCACCGGGGAGCTGTTTTTT	CASSLWGLGTGELFF
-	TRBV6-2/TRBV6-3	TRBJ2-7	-	TGTGCCAGCAGCCCCGTAGGCTTGGCCTACGAGCAGTACTTC	CASSPVGLAYEQYF
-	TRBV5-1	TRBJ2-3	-	TGCGCCAGCAGCTTGGGGCAGACCTCAGATACGCAGTATTTT	CASSLGQTSDTQYF
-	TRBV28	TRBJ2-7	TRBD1	TGTGCCAGCACCAGACAGGGACCCTACGAGCAGTACTTC	CASTRQGPYEQYF
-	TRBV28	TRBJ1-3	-	TGTGCCAGCAGTTCCGGGCCGCCTGGAAACACCATATATTTT	CASSSGPPGNTIYF
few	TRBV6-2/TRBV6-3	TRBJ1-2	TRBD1	TGTGCCAGCAGCTCCCCCGGGACAGGCTTCTATGGCTACACCTTC	CASSSPGTGFYGYTF
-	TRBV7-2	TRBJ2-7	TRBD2	TGTGCCAGCAGCTTGAGTACGGGGGGAAGTGAATACGAGCAGTACTTC	CASSLSTGGSEYEQYF
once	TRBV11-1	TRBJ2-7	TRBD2	TGTGCCAGCAGTCGAGGGACTAGCGGTGACGACGAGCAGTACTTC	CASSRGTSGDDEQYF
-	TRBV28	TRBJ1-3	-	TGTGCCAGCAGTTTTTTATCCGGAAACACCATATATTTT	CASSFLSGNTIYF
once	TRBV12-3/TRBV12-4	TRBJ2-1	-	TGTGCCAGCAGTTCCTATTTGGGTGGTGAGCAGTTCTTC	CASSSYLGGEQFF
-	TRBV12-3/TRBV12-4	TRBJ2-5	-	TGTGCCAGCAGTTTAAGGGGGAAGGAGACCCAGTACTTC	CASSLRGKETQYF
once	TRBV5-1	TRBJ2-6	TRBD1	TGCGCCAGCGACAGGGGGGACTCTGGGGCCAACGTCCTGACTTTC	CASDRGDSGANVLTF
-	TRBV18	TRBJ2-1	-	TGTGCCAGCTCACCATTATCGGGGTTTAGAAATGAGCAGTTCTTC	CASSPLSGFRNEQFF
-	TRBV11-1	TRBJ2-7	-	TGTGCCAGCAGCTTAGCGAGGGCAGGGGCCCGCTACGAGCAGTACTTC	CASSLARAGARYEQYF
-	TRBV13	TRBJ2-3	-	TGTGCCAGCAGCTCCAGGGGCGCAGATACGCAGTATTTT	CASSSRGADTQYF
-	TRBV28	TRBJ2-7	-	TGTGCCAGCAGTACAACCGGGACGGACTCCTACGAGCAGTACTTC	CASSTTGTDSYEQYF
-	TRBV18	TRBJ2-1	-	TGTGCCAGCTCACCCGGGTGGGGGCAGGACAATGAGCAGTTCTTC	CASSPGWGQDNEQFF
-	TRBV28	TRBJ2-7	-	TGTGCCAGCGGGAACTCGCTGGAGCCCAACCCGTACTTC	CASGNSLEPNPYF
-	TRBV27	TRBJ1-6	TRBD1	TGTGCCAGCAGTCCTCGGACAGGGAGGGGTTCACCCCTCCACTTT	CASSPRTGRGSPLHF
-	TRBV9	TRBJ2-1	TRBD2	TGTGCCAGCACCCCGACTAGCGGGAGAGGCTACAATGAGCAGTTCTTC	CASTPTSGRGYNEQFF
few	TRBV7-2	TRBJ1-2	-	TGTGCCAGCAGCTTGGACAGTCTCTATGGCTACACCTTC	CASSLDSLYGYTF
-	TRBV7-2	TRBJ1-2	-	TGTGCCAGCAGCTTAGACGTTAACTATGGCTACACCTTC	CASSLDVNYGYTF
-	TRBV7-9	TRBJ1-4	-	TGTGCCAGCAGCCCTCGACAGGCCCATAATGAAAAACTGTTTTTT	CASSPRQAHNEKLFF
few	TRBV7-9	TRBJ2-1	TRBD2	TGTGCCAGCAGTTCTACTAGCGGGAGATCGCGGGATGAGCAGTTCTTC	CASSSTSGRSRDEQFF
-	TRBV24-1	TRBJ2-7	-	TGTGCCACCAGCGGTAGCGGATCCTACGAGCAGTACTTC	CATSGSGSYEQYF
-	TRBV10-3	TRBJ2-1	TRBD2	TGTGCCACCTCGGACTCTAGCGGGGGGACTGGGGATGAGCAGTTCTTC	CATSDSSGGTGDEQFF
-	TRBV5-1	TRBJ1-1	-	TGCGCCAGCAGCTTGAAGGGGGGGCTTACTGAAGCTTTCTTT	CASSLKGGLTEAFF
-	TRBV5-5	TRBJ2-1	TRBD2	TGTGCCAGCAGCCGGACTAGCGGGCCTGAGCAGTTCTTC	CASSRTSGPEQFF
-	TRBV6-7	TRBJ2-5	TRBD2	TGTGCCAGCAGTTACACCACGACTAGCGAGGGGGAGACCCAGTACTTC	CASSYTTTSEGETQYF
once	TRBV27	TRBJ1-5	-	TGTGCCAGCAGTTTAACCCCCGTCAGGTCAAATCAGCCCCAGCATTTT	CASSLTPVRSNQPQHF
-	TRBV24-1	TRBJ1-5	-	TGTGCCACCAGTGATTGGGACCAGCCCCAGCATTTT	CATSDWDQPQHF
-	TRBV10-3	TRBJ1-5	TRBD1	TGTGCCATCAGGGCCGGGACAGGGTATAGTCAGCCCCAGCATTTT	CAIRAGTGYSQPQHF
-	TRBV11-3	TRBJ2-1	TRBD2	TGTGCCAGCAGCTTATGCGGCGGGAGGGAATTTTGTGAGCAGTTCTTC	CASSLCGGREFCEQFF
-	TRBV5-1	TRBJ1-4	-	TGCGCCAGCAGCTTGGAGGGCAGGAGTAATGAAAAACTGTTTTTT	CASSLEGRSNEKLFF
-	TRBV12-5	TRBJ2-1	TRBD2	TGTGCTAGTGGTTCTTTAGCGGGCCCTGAGTACAATGAGCAGTTCTTC	CASGSLAGPEYNEQFF
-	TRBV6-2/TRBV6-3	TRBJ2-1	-	TGTGCCAGCACCCCAGGGAGACGGTTCAATGAGCAGTTCTTC	CASTPGRRFNEQFF
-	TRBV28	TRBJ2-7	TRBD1	TGTGCCTCGACAGGGATTCCATACGAGCAGTACTTC	CASTGIPYEQYF
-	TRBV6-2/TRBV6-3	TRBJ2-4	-	TGTGCCAGCAGTTACACCTTAAACATTCAGTACTTC	CASSYTLNIQYF
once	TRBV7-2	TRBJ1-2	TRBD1	TGTGCCAGCAGCACCGGACAGGGAAATTCTGGCTACACCTTC	CASSTGQGNSGYTF
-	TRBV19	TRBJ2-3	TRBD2	TGTGCCAGTAGTAGACGGCAAATAGCGGGAGTTTATGATACGCAGTATTTT	CASSRRQIAGVYDTQYF
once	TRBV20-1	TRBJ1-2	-	TGCAGTGGCACAGGGAGCTATGGCTACACCTTC	CSGTGSYGYTF
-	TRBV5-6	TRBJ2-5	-	TGTGCCAGCAGCTTGGCCCTGGCAGGGCAAGAGACCCAGTACTTC	CASSLALAGQETQYF
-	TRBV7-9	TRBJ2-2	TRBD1	TGTGCCAGCAGCGGAGACAGGGGGCTAGGCGGGGAGCTGTTTTTT	CASSGDRGLGGELFF
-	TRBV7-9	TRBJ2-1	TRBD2	TGTGCCAGCAGCCCCCCGGGACTAGCGGGAGATTTTCATGAGCAGTTCTTC	CASSPPGLAGDFHEQFF
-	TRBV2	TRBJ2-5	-	TGTGCCAGCAGTGAGGATCTAGCAGGAGCGCAGACCCAGTACTTC	CASSEDLAGAQTQYF
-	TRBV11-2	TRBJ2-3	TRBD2	TGTGCCAGCATGACTAGCGGCACAGATACGCAGTATTTT	CASMTSGTDTQYF
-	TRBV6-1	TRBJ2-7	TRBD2	TGTGCCAGCAGTGAAGCGTATCCTGGGACTAGCGGCACAGCTTTATACGAGCAGTACTTC	CASSEAYPGTSGTALYEQYF
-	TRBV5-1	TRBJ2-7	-	TGCGCCAGCAGCTTGACAGGTACCTACGAGCAGTACTTC	CASSLTGTYEQYF
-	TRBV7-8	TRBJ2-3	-	TGTGCCAGCAGCACGTCGACAGCGTCTAGCACAGATACGCAGTATTTT	CASSTSTASSTDTQYF
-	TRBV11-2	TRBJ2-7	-	TGTGCCAGCAGCTCGGACCCATCCGGACGCGAGCAGTACTTC	CASSSDPSGREQYF
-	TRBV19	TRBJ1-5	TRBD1	TGTGCCAGTAGTATAGGTGCAGCCGGGACAGGGAGCAATCAGCCCCAGCATTTT	CASSIGAAGTGSNQPQHF
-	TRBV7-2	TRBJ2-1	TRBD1	TGTGCCAGCAGCATGGACAGGGACAATGAGCAGTTCTTC	CASSMDRDNEQFF